Many counts were recorded for the clone carrying this T cell receptor beta chain. What it binds is unknown. TCRdb fed the RT-PCR reads into MiXCR, producing one record per CDR3 protein. There are around 750,000 distinct CDR3 sequences in the sample; around 20% occur only once, and more than 8.5% lies in the top ten. The data originate from a study of response to subunit inactivated influenza vaccine. Findings and caveats of the study: Seasonal influenza vaccination, on each occasion, was suggested by the authors to recruit few new T cells.

The CDR3 is 14 amino acids. V dropped 6 bases and J dropped 6; count of bases not matched to a gene: 8. The sample here was PBMCs from blood, taken approximately 5 days after vaccination. This sequence joins TRBV12-3 or TRBV12-4 and TRBJ1-2; 9 bases match TRBD1. This clonotype was sampled from a man over 45 who received an inactivated influenza vaccine. The CDR3 region is CASSFGTGIHGYTF. The CDR3 DNA is TGTGCCAGCAGCTTTGGGACAGGGATCCATGGCTACACCTTC.